This T cell receptor (beta chain) was documented in a study of cytomegalovirus exposure and HLA in healthy donors. Whole-study findings and limits: The tendency of first-cohort TCR clusters to co-occur in the 120 or so validation repertoires was identified by a subsequent analysis.

The V and J ends lost 0 bases and 2 bases, in that order; junction bases with no gene match: 11. The CDR3 totals 18 residues. From germline, CDR1 is LGHNA and CDR2 YNFKEQ. Of note for this clone: The target antigen is unknown.

The repertoire was sequenced with immunoSEQ multiplex PCR; TCRdb's copy has only in-frame clones and lacks some. Here the sample spans 90,000 or so clones, 96% being singletons. The source is a man aged 18-30 years in good health and CMV-seronegative. The sample comprised PBMCs. The chain recombines TRBV4-2 with TRBJ2-5, with TRBD2 matching 8 bases. The CDR3 loop reads CASSQDVGGLAGQETQYF. CDR3 sequence (DNA): TGTGCCAGCAGCCAAGACGTTGGAGGGCTAGCGGGTCAAGAGACCCAGTACTTC.